This T cell receptor (beta chain) was recovered during a study of a mutant IDH1 vaccine in newly diagnosed glioma. V was pared by 7 bases and J by 7 bases, with 8 bases of the junction left unmatched. This CDR3 is built from 14 residues. CDR1 and CDR2 from the germline V gene are SQVTM and ANQGSEA. Described time point: week 35, safety follow-up. Topical imiquimod accompanied each vaccine dose, which consisted of 300 ug of mutant IDH1 20-mer peptide. Every donor had a new WHO grade 3 or 4 astrocytoma that was IDH1-mutant, with loss of nuclear ATRX. Study-level points and caveats: Pseudoprogression appears to have had no connection to changes in top peripheral T cell clonotypes. Among all patients, vaccine-induced immune responses occurred in roughly 93%.

Data came from immunoSEQ multiplex PCR; TCRdb stores just in-frame clones and leaves some out. Found here are some 45,000 clones, 83% of them singletons; the top ten hold approximately 4.6%. Comments on this clone: The antigen is unknown.

The material sequenced was PBMCs, taken from a glioma patient whose treatment included an IDH1 peptide vaccine. This sequence originates from a woman aged 45-65 years with glioma. The chain has TRBV29-1 and TRBJ2-1, with 12 bases lining up with TRBD2. CDR3 amino acids: CSAPLAGGTNEQFF. CDR3 bases: TGCAGCGCTCCGCTAGCGGGGGGGACTAATGAGCAGTTCTTC.